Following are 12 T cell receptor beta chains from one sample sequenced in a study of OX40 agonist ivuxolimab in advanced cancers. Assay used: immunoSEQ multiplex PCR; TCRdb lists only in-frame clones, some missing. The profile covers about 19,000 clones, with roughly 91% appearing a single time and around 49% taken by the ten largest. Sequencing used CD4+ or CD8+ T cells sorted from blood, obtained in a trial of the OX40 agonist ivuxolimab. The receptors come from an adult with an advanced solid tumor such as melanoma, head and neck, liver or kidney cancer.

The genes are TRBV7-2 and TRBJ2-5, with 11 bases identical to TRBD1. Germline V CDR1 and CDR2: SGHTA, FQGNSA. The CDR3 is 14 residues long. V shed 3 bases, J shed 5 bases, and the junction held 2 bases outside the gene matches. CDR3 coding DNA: TGTGCCAGCAGCTTCGGGACAGGGGGGGAGACCCAGTACTTC. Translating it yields CASSFGTGGETQYF.

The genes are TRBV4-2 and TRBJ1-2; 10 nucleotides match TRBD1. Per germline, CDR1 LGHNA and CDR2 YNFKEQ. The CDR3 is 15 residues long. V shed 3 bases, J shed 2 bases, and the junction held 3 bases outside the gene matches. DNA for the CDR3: TGTGCCAGCAGCCACCCGGGACAGGGGAACTATGGCTACACCTTC. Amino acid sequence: CASSHPGQGNYGYTF.

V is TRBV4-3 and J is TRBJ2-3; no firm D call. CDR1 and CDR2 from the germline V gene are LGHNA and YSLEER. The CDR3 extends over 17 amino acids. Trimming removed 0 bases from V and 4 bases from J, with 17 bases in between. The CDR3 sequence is CASSQDRIPVASDTQYF. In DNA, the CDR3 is TGCGCCAGCAGCCAAGACCGAATCCCGGTAGCTTCAGATACGCAGTATTTT.

CDR3 region: CATSRGTSIPGEQYF. The DNA of the CDR3 is TGTGCCACCAGCAGGGGGACTAGCATTCCAGGGGAGCAGTACTTC. The chain is built from TRBV15 and TRBJ2-7; 9 bases are shared with TRBD2. The V and J ends lost 3 bases and 7 bases, in that order; junction bases with no gene match: 10. The CDR3 loop spans 15 amino acids. Germline V gene sequence: CDR1 LNHNV, CDR2 YYDKDF (reference sequence).

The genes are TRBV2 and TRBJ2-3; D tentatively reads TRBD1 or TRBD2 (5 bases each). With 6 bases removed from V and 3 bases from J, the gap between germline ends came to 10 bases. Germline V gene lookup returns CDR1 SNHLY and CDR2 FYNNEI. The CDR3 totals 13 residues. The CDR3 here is CASRGPGTDTQYF. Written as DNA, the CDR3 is TGTGCCAGCAGGGGACCGGGGACAGATACGCAGTATTTT.

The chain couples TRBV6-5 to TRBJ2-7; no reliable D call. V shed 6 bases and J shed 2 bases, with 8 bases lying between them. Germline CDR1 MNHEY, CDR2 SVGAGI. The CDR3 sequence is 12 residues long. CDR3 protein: CASSFGTYEQYF. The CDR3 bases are TGTGCCAGCAGCTTCGGAACCTACGAGCAGTACTTC.

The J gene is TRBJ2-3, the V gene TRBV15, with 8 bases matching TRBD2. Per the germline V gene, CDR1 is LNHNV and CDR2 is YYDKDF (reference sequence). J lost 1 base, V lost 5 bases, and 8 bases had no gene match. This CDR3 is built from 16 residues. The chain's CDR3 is CATSPRRGGGTDTQYF. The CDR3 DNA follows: TGTGCCACCAGCCCCCGTCGGGGGGGAGGCACAGATACGCAGTATTTT.

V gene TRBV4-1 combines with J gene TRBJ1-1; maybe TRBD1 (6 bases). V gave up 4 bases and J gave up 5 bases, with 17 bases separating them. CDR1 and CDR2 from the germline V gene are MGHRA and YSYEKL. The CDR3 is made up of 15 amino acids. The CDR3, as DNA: TGCGCCAGCAGCCCGAACCAGGGGTTGTCGACTGAAGCTTTCTTT. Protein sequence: CASSPNQGLSTEAFF.

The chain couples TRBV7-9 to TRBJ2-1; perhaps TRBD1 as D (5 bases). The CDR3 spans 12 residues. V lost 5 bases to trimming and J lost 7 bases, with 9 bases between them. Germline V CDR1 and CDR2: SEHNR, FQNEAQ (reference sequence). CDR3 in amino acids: CASSLRQNEQFF. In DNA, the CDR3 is TGTGCCAGCAGCCTACGACAGAATGAGCAGTTCTTC. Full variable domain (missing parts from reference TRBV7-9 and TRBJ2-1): DTGVSQNPRHKITKRGQNVTFRCDPISEHNRLYWYRQTLGQGPEFLTYFQNEAQLEKSRLLSDRFSAERPKGSFSTLEIQRTEQGDSAMYLCASSLRQNEQFFGPGTRLTVL.

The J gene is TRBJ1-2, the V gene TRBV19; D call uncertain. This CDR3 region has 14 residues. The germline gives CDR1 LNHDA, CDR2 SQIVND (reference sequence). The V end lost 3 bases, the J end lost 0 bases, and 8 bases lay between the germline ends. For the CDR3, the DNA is TGTGCCAGTAGTATTACAGATTCTAACTATGGCTACACCTTC. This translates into CASSITDSNYGYTF.

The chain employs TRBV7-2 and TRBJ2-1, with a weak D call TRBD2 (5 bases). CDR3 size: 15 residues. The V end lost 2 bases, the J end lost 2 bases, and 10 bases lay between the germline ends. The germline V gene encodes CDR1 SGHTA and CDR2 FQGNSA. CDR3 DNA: TGTGCCAGCAGCTTAACAAGGACTGCCTACAATGAGCAGTTCTTC. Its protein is CASSLTRTAYNEQFF.

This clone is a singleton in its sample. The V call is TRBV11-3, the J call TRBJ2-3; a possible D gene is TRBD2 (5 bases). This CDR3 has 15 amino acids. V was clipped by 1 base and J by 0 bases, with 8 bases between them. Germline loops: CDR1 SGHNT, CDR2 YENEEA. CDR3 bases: TGTGCCAGCAGCTTAGTACGGACTAGCACAGATACGCAGTATTTT. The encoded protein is CASSLVRTSTDTQYF.